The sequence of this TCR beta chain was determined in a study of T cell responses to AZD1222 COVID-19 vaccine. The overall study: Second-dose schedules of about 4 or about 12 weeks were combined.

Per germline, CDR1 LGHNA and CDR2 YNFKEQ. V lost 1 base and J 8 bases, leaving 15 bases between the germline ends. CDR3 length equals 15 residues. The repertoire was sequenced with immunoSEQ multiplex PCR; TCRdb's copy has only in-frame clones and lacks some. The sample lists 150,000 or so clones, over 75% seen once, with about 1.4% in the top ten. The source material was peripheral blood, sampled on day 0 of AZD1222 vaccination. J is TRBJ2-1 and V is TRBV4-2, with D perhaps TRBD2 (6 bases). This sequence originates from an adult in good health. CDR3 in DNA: TGTGCCAGCAGCCAAGGAGCGGGTCTGATCTATGAGCAGTTCTTC. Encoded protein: CASSQGAGLIYEQFF.